Described below is a single T cell receptor beta chain sequence and its context. The sample comes from a study of blood T cell repertoires in COVID-19. Germline CDR1 and CDR2: MDHEN and SYDVKM. This CDR3 spans 17 amino acids. J lost 0 bases, V lost 5 bases, and 9 bases had no gene match. The assay was immunoSEQ multiplex PCR, and TCRdb's table has in-frame clones only and misses some. The sample gives around 160,000 clones, around 79% of which show up once; 8% to 13% is in the top ten. The sequence was obtained from a man between 50 and 59 years old who had recovered from COVID-19. Material: PBMCs or T cells enriched from blood (not recorded which). The rearrangement joins TRBV28 to TRBJ2-1, with TRBD2 matching 8 bases. The CDR3 here is CASSLISGTNSYNEQFF. The CDR3 region has the DNA TGTGCCAGCAGTCTAATTAGCGGGACGAACTCCTACAATGAGCAGTTCTTC.